What follows is one T cell receptor (beta chain) and its context. In this sample, this clonotype turned up many times. Its recognized antigen is unknown. The junction shows a germline mismatch at one end, possibly a read error. The sequencer was an Illumina HiSeq 2000. Multiplex PCR amplification was used to build the TCR beta chain libraries. The amplified TCR beta chain products were analyzed by high-throughput sequencing. TCRdb reran the public reads through fastp at Q25 and MiXCR, keeping productive beta chains. Every distinct CDR3 protein forms one entry, paired with its most common genes and DNA. This sample gives about 200,000 distinct CDR3 sequences in total; 30% to 35% of them show up just once. The ten largest clones take up approximately 3.7% of the sample. The lymph node samples were taken from the axillary draining lymph nodes of breast cancer patients. This sample was taken from a study of breast tumors, draining lymph nodes, adjacent tissues (dated by TCRdb to about 2016). Context from the whole study: In breast cancer patients, the study compared the TCR beta repertoires of tumor, adjacent nontumor tissue and axillary lymph nodes. In human breast cancer, the study set out to assess how tumor, surrounding tissue and draining lymph node repertoires relate to one another and whether T cells might be exchanged between them. Broader findings and caveats from the paper: Tumor and nontumor tissue repertoires were found to be significantly more similar in luminal-like than in basal-like breast cancer. Tumor T-cell repertoires showed less diversity than lymph node repertoires and more diversity than nontumor tissue repertoires, and tumor T-cell repertoires showed preferential V and J gene usage. Rather than being directly demonstrated, the conclusion that tumor T cells originate in lymph nodes was presented as consistent with a hypothesis. The data were judged consistent with most tumor T cells deriving from the lymph node and then expanding within tumor tissue.

The CDR3 sequence holds 14 residues, the cysteine and phenylalanine included. Only CDR3 DNA is held: 42 bases, read in frame from base 1. The germline V gene supplies CDR1 SGHRS and CDR2 YFSETQ. In this chain, TRBV5-1 is recombined with TRBJ1-6; there is no confident call for the D gene. This TCR came from a female donor with breast cancer. Some clones in this sample may be carry-over from other donors' samples. Specimen: axillary lymph node tissue. The CDR3 region has the sequence CASSLPQPNSPLHF. The DNA sequence is given as TGCGCCAGCAGCTTGCCCCAACCAAATTCCCCCCTCCACTTT. The full variable domain, completed from the reference TRBV5-1 and TRBJ1-6 proteins outside the CDR3, reads KAGVTQTPRYLIKTRGQQVTLSCSPISGHRSVSWYQQTPGQGLQFLFEYFSETQRNKGNFPGRFSGRQFSNSRSEMNVSTLELGDSALYLCASSLPQPNSPLHFGNGTRLTVT.